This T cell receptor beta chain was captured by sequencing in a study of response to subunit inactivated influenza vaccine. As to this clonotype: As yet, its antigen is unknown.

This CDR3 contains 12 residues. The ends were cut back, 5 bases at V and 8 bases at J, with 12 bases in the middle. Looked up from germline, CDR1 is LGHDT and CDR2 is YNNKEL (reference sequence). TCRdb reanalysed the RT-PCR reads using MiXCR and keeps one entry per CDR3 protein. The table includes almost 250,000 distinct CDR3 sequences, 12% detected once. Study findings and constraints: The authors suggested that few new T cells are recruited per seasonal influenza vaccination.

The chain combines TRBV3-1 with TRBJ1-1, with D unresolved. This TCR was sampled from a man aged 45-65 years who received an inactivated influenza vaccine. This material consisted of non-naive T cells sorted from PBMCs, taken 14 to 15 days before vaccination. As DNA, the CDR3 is TGTGCCAGCAGCTCAATCGGCCGGGAAGCTTTCTTT. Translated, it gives CASSSIGREAFF.